Listed below are T cell receptor beta chains from one sample, sequenced in a study of blood T cell repertoires in COVID-19. Sequencing used immunoSEQ multiplex PCR; TCRdb keeps in-frame clones, though not all of them. The table records about 200,000 clones, roughly 82% of them present only once. The sample consisted of PBMCs or T cells enriched from blood (not recorded which). These receptors all stem from a woman aged 60 to 75 with acute COVID-19. The CDR3 runs from the conserved cysteine through the conserved F or W. D genes are given only for firm matches. Clone size, where shown, is once, few, many, or a class for clones that have expanded.

>TRBD1|TRBJ1-1|.|TRBV28
CASRGGSMNTEAFF
TGTGCCAGCAGAGGGGGCAGCATGAACACTGAAGCTTTCTTT
>.|TRBJ1-1|.|TRBV19
CASSIVGLGENTEAFF
TGTGCCAGTAGTATAGTGGGATTAGGGGAGAACACTGAAGCTTTCTTT
>TRBD1|TRBJ2-7|.|TRBV25-1
CASSETGDLTEQYF
TGTGCCAGCAGTGAGACAGGGGACCTAACCGAGCAGTACTTC
>TRBD1|TRBJ1-2|.|TRBV30
CAWARQGSYGYTF
TGTGCCTGGGCTCGACAGGGAAGCTATGGCTACACCTTC
>.|TRBJ1-3|.|TRBV28
CASTRGWGNTIYF
TGTGCCAGCACCCGGGGTTGGGGAAACACCATATATTTT
>TRBD1|TRBJ2-7|once|TRBV5-1
CASSLGTGSNEQYF
TGCGCCAGCAGCTTGGGGACAGGGAGCAACGAGCAGTACTTC
>TRBD1|TRBJ1-5|.|TRBV6-5
CASSSRTGFVGQPQHF
TGTGCCAGCAGTTCCCGGACAGGGTTCGTGGGTCAGCCCCAGCATTTT
>TRBD1|TRBJ1-2|.|TRBV2
CASNSRTGSTYGYTF
TGTGCCAGCAACAGCCGGACAGGAAGTACCTATGGCTACACCTTC
>TRBD2|TRBJ2-1|.|TRBV4-3
CASSQGSSGRKGEQFF
TGCGCCAGCAGCCAAGGGTCCAGCGGGAGAAAGGGTGAGCAGTTCTTC
>TRBD1|TRBJ2-6|.|TRBV7-8
CASSPTSGQGFGGGANVLTF
TGTGCCAGCAGCCCCACATCGGGACAGGGGTTCGGTGGTGGGGCCAACGTCCTGACTTTC
>.|TRBJ1-4|.|TRBV19
CASSFGQINEKLFF
TGTGCCAGTAGCTTTGGACAGATAAATGAAAAACTGTTTTTT
>.|TRBJ1-3|.|TRBV28
CASGGQIAVSGNTIYF
TGTGCCAGCGGAGGTCAGATCGCGGTCTCTGGAAACACCATATATTTT
>TRBD1|TRBJ1-6|.|TRBV4-3
CASSQTLAGGNSPLHF
TGCGCCAGCAGCCAGACGTTGGCAGGGGGCAATTCACCCCTCCACTTT
>.|TRBJ1-5|.|TRBV6-5
CASSYSGGNQPQHF
TGTGCCAGCAGTTACTCGGGGGGAAACCAGCCCCAGCATTTT
>.|TRBJ2-3|.|TRBV19
CASSIPRGGDTQYF
TGTGCCAGTAGTATTCCCCGGGGAGGAGATACGCAGTATTTT
>TRBD2|TRBJ2-3|.|TRBV4-2
CASSQASGAPDTQYF
TGTGCCAGCAGCCAAGCTAGCGGGGCCCCGGATACGCAGTATTTT
>TRBD1|TRBJ2-7|once|TRBV13
CASSLGQGAYEQYF
TGTGCCAGCAGCTTAGGACAGGGGGCGTACGAGCAGTACTTC
>.|TRBJ1-2|.|TRBV30
CACGQGYTF
TGTGCCTGTGGCCAAGGCTACACCTTC
>.|TRBJ1-2|.|TRBV20-1
CSASSGQNYGYTF
TGCAGTGCTAGTTCCGGACAGAACTATGGCTACACCTTC
>.|TRBJ1-1|.|TRBV19
CASSTAVTEAFF
TGTGCCAGTAGTACAGCGGTCACTGAAGCTTTCTTT
>TRBD2|TRBJ2-1|.|TRBV3-1/TRBV3-2
CASSHPSGAGGTEQFF
TGTGCCAGCAGCCATCCCTCTGGGGCGGGGGGGACAGAGCAGTTCTTC
>TRBD2|TRBJ2-5|.|TRBV7-2
CASSLVPAGDQETQYF
TGTGCCAGCAGCTTAGTTCCAGCGGGGGACCAAGAGACCCAGTACTTC
>.|TRBJ2-1|.|TRBV11-2
CASSLLYLSGGYNEQFF
TGTGCCAGCAGCTTATTATACCTCTCTGGGGGGTACAATGAGCAGTTCTTC
>TRBD2|TRBJ2-2|.|TRBV4-3
CASSYTSGGATGELFF
TGCGCCAGCAGCTACACTAGCGGGGGGGCCACCGGGGAGCTGTTTTTT
>.|TRBJ2-3|.|TRBV28
CASILRGGGGADTQYF
TGTGCCAGCATTCTCCGGGGCGGAGGGGGGGCAGATACGCAGTATTTT
>.|TRBJ1-2|once|TRBV30
CAWTVAGGYTF
TGTGCCTGGACAGTAGCGGGAGGCTACACCTTC
>.|TRBJ1-6|once|TRBV2
CASSKQGLYNSPLHF
TGTGCCAGCAGTAAACAGGGTCTGTATAATTCACCCCTCCACTTT
>.|TRBJ1-6|.|TRBV19
CASSMAGRDSNSPLHF
TGTGCCAGTAGTATGGCTGGCAGGGATAGTAATTCACCCCTCCACTTT
>.|TRBJ1-5|.|TRBV5-6
CASSWGGGGLSGQPQHF
TGTGCCAGCAGCTGGGGGGGAGGCGGCCTCTCAGGGCAGCCCCAGCATTTT
>.|TRBJ1-4|.|TRBV18
CASSPLQGLNLKRDEKLFF
TGTGCCAGCTCACCACTGCAGGGGCTTAACTTGAAAAGAGATGAAAAACTGTTTTTT
>.|TRBJ2-2|few|TRBV4-3
CASSQDRGASTGELFF
TGCGCCAGCAGCCAAGATCGGGGGGCGAGCACCGGGGAGCTGTTTTTT
>.|TRBJ2-3|.|TRBV10-3
CAISESSGRTDTQYF
TGTGCCATCAGTGAGTCTAGCGGTCGCACAGATACGCAGTATTTT
>.|TRBJ2-1|few|TRBV12-5
CASGLSYEQFF
TGTGCTAGTGGTTTGAGCTATGAGCAGTTCTTC
>TRBD1|TRBJ1-4|.|TRBV10-3
CAQNRGTGPEKLFF
TGTGCCCAGAACAGGGGGACAGGGCCCGAAAAACTGTTTTTT
>.|TRBJ1-5|.|TRBV4-2
CASSQERGRPQHF
TGTGCCAGCAGCCAAGAGCGGGGCAGGCCCCAGCATTTT
>TRBD1|TRBJ1-6|.|TRBV7-2
CASSLVSGGTGVSPLHF
TGTGCCAGCAGCTTAGTCTCAGGGGGGACAGGGGTATCACCCCTCCACTTT
>TRBD1|TRBJ1-2|.|TRBV3-1/TRBV3-2
CASSPTGEYGYTF
TGTGCCAGCAGCCCCACAGGGGAGTATGGCTACACCTTC
>TRBD1|TRBJ1-4|.|TRBV6-1
CASSVAQGEANEKLFF
TGTGCCAGCAGTGTCGCACAGGGGGAAGCTAATGAAAAACTGTTTTTT
>TRBD2|TRBJ2-3|.|TRBV11-2
CASSLGTSRAADTQYF
TGTGCCAGCAGCTTAGGGACTAGCAGGGCGGCAGATACGCAGTATTTT
>.|TRBJ1-5|.|TRBV18
CASSLYARGEGKPQHF
TGTGCCAGCTCACTGTACGCCCGGGGTGAGGGTAAGCCCCAGCATTTT
>.|TRBJ2-6|.|TRBV7-2
CASSAQTSSGANVLTF
TGTGCCAGCAGCGCTCAGACTAGCTCTGGGGCCAACGTCCTGACTTTC